This TCR beta chain was identified in a study of T cell changes during pregnancy in multiple sclerosis. This table comes from immunoSEQ multiplex PCR, and its TCRdb copy is limited to in-frame clones, with some not included. The sample lists about 42,000 clones, 84% seen once, with around 0.58% in the top ten. V lost 6 bases and J lost 1, with 14 bases in between. This CDR3 comprises 14 residues. Germline V gene data show CDR1 as GTSNPN and CDR2 as SVGIG (reference sequence). Sample: CD4+ T cells from peripheral blood mononuclear cells, taken before pregnancy. The chain is built from TRBV30 and TRBJ2-3; tentative D call: TRBD1 (5 bases). The source of this sequence is a female donor with multiple sclerosis, enrolled in a pregnancy study. CDR3 residues: CACQMGRGTDTQYF. The CDR3 DNA follows: TGTGCCTGTCAAATGGGCAGGGGCACAGATACGCAGTATTTT.